The T cell receptor beta chain described here comes from a study of identical twins. Study-level results: Sequences that were beta out-of-frame showed weaker excess twin sharing.

Template switching, a step in the protocol, added a universal primer site, and cDNA carried unique molecular identifiers. TCRdb re-derived calls from the 5' RACE reads in MiXCR, one entry per CDR3 protein. The sample carries about 1.7 million distinct CDR3 sequences, around 33% recorded once. Only a few counts were recorded for this clonotype. What it binds is not known. The CDR3 is 16 amino acids. This TCR was sampled from a newborn girl in good health. The sequenced sample was cord blood. J is TRBJ2-4 and V is TRBV12-3 or TRBV12-4; 11 nucleotides align to TRBD2. The end of the DNA aligns better with TRBJ2-7, so the J call may be wrong. The CDR3 sequence: CASSKITSGSGTEQYF. The CDR3 DNA follows: TGTGCCAGCAGTAAAATAACTAGCGGGAGTGGTACCGAGCAGTACTTC.